These 28 T cell receptor beta chains were all obtained from the same sample, sequenced in a study of OX40 agonist ivuxolimab in advanced cancers. The method was immunoSEQ multiplex PCR; TCRdb's version includes in-frame clones alone and lacks a portion of them. The sample has around 44,000 clones, around 80% seen once. Sequenced material: CD4+ or CD8+ T cells sorted from blood, taken in a trial of the OX40 agonist ivuxolimab. These receptors came from an adult with an advanced solid tumor such as melanoma, head and neck, liver or kidney cancer.

This rearrangement joins TRBV7-9 to TRBJ1-2, with unresolved D. Germline V gene data show CDR1 as SEHNR and CDR2 as FQNEAQ (reference sequence). Trimming shortened V by 5 bases and J by 6 bases, and 19 bases separated the two germline ends. The CDR3 runs 15 residues. This CDR3 reads CASSPSIWRSDGYTF. DNA for the CDR3: TGTGCCAGCAGCCCAAGTATATGGAGGTCTGATGGCTACACCTTC.

V gene TRBV9 combines with J gene TRBJ1-3; D gene uncertain. Per the germline V gene, CDR1 is SGDLS and CDR2 is YYNGEE. This CDR3 is built from 15 residues. Trimming cost V 0 bases and J 2 bases, with 9 bases left between them. CDR3 DNA: TGTGCCAGCAGCGTAGATTCGGGAGCTGGAAACACCATATATTTT. Translating gives CASSVDSGAGNTIYF.

CDR3 DNA: TGTGCCAGCAGTTCCCCTGACAGTAACTATGGCTACACCTTC. Its translation: CASSSPDSNYGYTF. The rearrangement joins TRBV28 to TRBJ1-2; perhaps TRBD1 as D (5 bases). CDR3 length: 14 residues. V was pared by 4 bases and J by 1 base, with 10 bases between. Looked up from germline, CDR1 is MDHEN and CDR2 is SYDVKM.

The chain is built from TRBV4-3 and TRBJ2-1, with D maybe TRBD2 (6 bases). The CDR3 sequence is 16 residues long. Germline V gives CDR1 LGHNA, CDR2 YSLEER. Trimming took off 0 bases at V and 0 bases at J, with 9 bases between the two ends. The CDR3 DNA sequence: TGCGCCAGCAGCCAAGATCTGGGAGGCTCCTACAATGAGCAGTTCTTC. This sequence encodes CASSQDLGGSYNEQFF.

The chain combines TRBV2 with TRBJ2-1; D is perhaps TRBD1 (6 bases). This CDR3 contains 14 residues. Germline V gene lookup returns CDR1 SNHLY and CDR2 FYNNEI. With 7 bases removed from V and 8 bases from J, the gap between germline ends came to 18 bases. The CDR3, as DNA: TGTGCCAGCACCGGATTTGACAGGATCTATGAGCAGTTCTTC. Its protein product is CASTGFDRIYEQFF.

The genes are TRBV29-1 and TRBJ2-3, with D possibly matching TRBD2 (5 bases). Deletions cut 7 bases from V and 0 bases from J, with 14 bases between. The CDR3 contains 14 residues. Germline CDR1 reads SQVTM; CDR2 reads ANQGSEA. Here the CDR3 reads CSGSSGASTDTQYF. DNA of the CDR3: TGCAGCGGCTCCAGCGGTGCTAGCACAGATACGCAGTATTTT.

V usage is TRBV29-1 and J usage is TRBJ2-1, with 15 bases matching TRBD2. Germline trimming cut 6 bases from V and 7 bases from J; bases unmatched to any gene: 10. Per germline, CDR1 SQVTM and CDR2 ANQGSEA. The CDR3 runs to 16 residues. This CDR3 reads CSVPRTSGRGGNEQFF. The CDR3, as DNA: TGCAGCGTCCCAAGGACTAGCGGGAGGGGTGGTAATGAGCAGTTCTTC.

The genes are TRBV5-8 and TRBJ1-1, with D hard to call. The ends were cut back, 0 bases at V and 3 bases at J, with 9 bases in the middle. The CDR3 length is 14 residues. Germline V lookup: CDR1 SGHTS, CDR2 YDEGEE. In nucleotides, the CDR3 is TGTGCCAGCAGCTTGGGGGAAGATCACACTGAAGCTTTCTTT. Translated, it gives CASSLGEDHTEAFF.

The CDR3 DNA follows: TGTGCTAGTGCAGGGGTGGCTAGCACAGATACGCAGTATTTT. The encoded protein is CASAGVASTDTQYF. The rearrangement joins TRBV12-5 to TRBJ2-3; D may be TRBD1 (6 bases). The length of the CDR3 is 14 residues. V lost 7 bases and J lost 0, with 11 bases in between. The germline CDR1 and CDR2 sequences are LGHNT and FRNRAP.

This rearrangement joins TRBV9 to TRBJ2-1, with 9 bases fitting TRBD1. The trim removed 0 bases at V and 3 bases at J, leaving 7 bases unmatched. CDR3 length: 17 residues. Germline CDR1 SGDLS, CDR2 YYNGEE. CDR3 sequence reads: CASSVALGTGIYNEQFF. In DNA, the CDR3 is TGTGCCAGCAGCGTAGCTCTAGGGACAGGGATCTACAATGAGCAGTTCTTC.

This clone was found once. J is TRBJ2-1 and V is TRBV7-3; D is possibly TRBD1 (6 bases). V lost 4 bases, J lost 0 bases, and 16 bases lay in between. CDR3 length: 17 amino acids. From germline, CDR1 is SGHTA and CDR2 FQGTGA. CDR3: CASSSRGMKSSYNEQFF. The DNA of the CDR3 is TGTGCCAGCAGCTCAAGGGGGATGAAGAGCTCCTACAATGAGCAGTTCTTC. The full variable domain, rest sourced from reference TRBV7-3 and TRBJ2-1, is GAGVSQTPSNKVTEKGKYVELRCDPISGHTALYWYRQSLGQGPEFLIYFQGTGAADDSGLPNDRFFAVRPEGSVSTLKIQRTERGDSAVYLCASSSRGMKSSYNEQFFGPGTRLTVL.

The chain has TRBV5-5 and TRBJ1-2, with a tentative D call TRBD1 (6 bases). The V gene lost 4 bases and the J gene lost 7 bases, with 14 bases spanning the gap. Germline V CDR1 and CDR2: SGHKS, YYEKEE (reference sequence). The CDR3 loop spans 13 amino acids. CDR3 bases: TGTGCCAGCAGCGGGAGTACAGGGAGTGGCTACACCTTC. It codes for CASSGSTGSGYTF.

The chain combines TRBV9 with TRBJ2-1, with TRBD2 matching over 8 bases. With 4 bases clipped from V and 4 bases from J, the junction kept 7 bases outside the gene matches. Germline V lookup: CDR1 SGDLS, CDR2 YYNGEE. This CDR3 is 15 amino acids long. CDR3 in DNA: TGTGCCAGCAGCTTAACTAGCGGAGCTTACAATGAGCAGTTCTTC. Its translation: CASSLTSGAYNEQFF.

This chain connects TRBV9 to TRBJ1-1; TRBD1 matches 9 bases. The length of the CDR3 is 14 residues. CDR1 and CDR2 (germline): SGDLS, YYNGEE. The trim removed 3 bases at V and 4 bases at J, leaving 4 bases unmatched. CDR3 residues: CASSARQGGTEAFF. The CDR3 DNA follows: TGTGCCAGCAGCGCGAGACAGGGGGGCACTGAAGCTTTCTTT.

The table lists this clone with a count of one. The rearrangement uses TRBV28 and TRBJ1-4; 7 nucleotides align to TRBD1. Germline V gene sequence: CDR1 MDHEN, CDR2 SYDVKM. V was pared by 6 bases and J by 7 bases, with 5 bases of the junction left unmatched. CDR3 size: 13 residues. The CDR3 loop is CASRRPGGEKLFF. CDR3 DNA sequence: TGTGCCAGCAGACGGCCAGGGGGTGAAAAACTGTTTTTT.

The rearrangement links TRBV7-9 to TRBJ1-2; a weak D match, TRBD1 (6 bases). Trimming took 5 bases from V and 7 from J, leaving 20 bases between them. CDR1 is SEHNR and CDR2 is FQNEAQ in the germline V gene (reference sequence). The CDR3 contains 15 residues. This CDR3 reads CASSVTGFLQSGYTF. The CDR3 nucleotides are TGTGCCAGCAGCGTGACAGGATTCCTACAGAGTGGCTACACCTTC.

The chain employs TRBV7-9 and TRBJ2-1, with a tentative D call TRBD1 (6 bases). The CDR3 contains 15 residues. V was shortened by 4 bases and J by 1 base, with 11 bases between the two germline ends. Germline CDR1 SEHNR, CDR2 FQNEAQ (reference sequence). The CDR3 DNA follows: TGTGCCAGCAGCTATCGACAGGCTTCCTACAATGAGCAGTTCTTC. This sequence encodes CASSYRQASYNEQFF.

This chain uses TRBV10-1 with TRBJ2-2; 7 bases agree with TRBD2. CDR3 length equals 15 residues. V lost 6 bases to trimming and J lost 5 bases; unmatched junction nucleotides: 9. Germline V gives CDR1 WNHNN, CDR2 SYGVQD (reference sequence). The CDR3: CASSMGGPGTGELFF. DNA for the CDR3: TGCGCCAGCAGCATGGGAGGGCCCGGGACCGGGGAGCTGTTTTTT.

A few counts support this clone. The V and J genes are TRBV19 and TRBJ2-3, with 7 bases lining up with TRBD1. V trimming: 4 bases; J trimming: 1 base; junction bases outside the gene matches: 8. The CDR3 has 16 residues. Germline CDR1 LNHDA, CDR2 SQIVND (reference sequence). Here the CDR3 reads CASSKYGQVGTDTQYF. In nucleotides, the CDR3 is TGTGCCAGTAGTAAATATGGACAGGTGGGCACAGATACGCAGTATTTT.

This chain joins TRBV28 and TRBJ2-3; D remains unclear. V dropped 5 bases and J dropped 8 bases, with 17 bases sitting between them. The V gene's germline CDR1 is MDHEN and CDR2 SYDVKM. The CDR3 extends over 14 amino acids. The CDR3 DNA follows: TGTGCCAGCAGTCCATCCCTTGGGTCCCTTACGCAGTATTTT. Translating gives CASSPSLGSLTQYF.

The chain combines TRBV28 with TRBJ1-2; 7 nucleotides line up with TRBD1. This CDR3 comprises 13 residues. In germline, CDR1 is MDHEN, CDR2 SYDVKM. Trimming removed 3 bases from V and 8 bases from J; junction bases left unmatched: 6. The CDR3 reads CASSFRQGEGYTF. The CDR3 coding sequence is TGTGCCAGCAGTTTCCGACAGGGAGAGGGCTACACCTTC.

The CDR3 is CASSPGTKDSGSYNEQFF. CDR3 nucleotides: TGTGCCAGCAGCCCCGGGACTAAAGACTCGGGATCCTACAATGAGCAGTTCTTC. This chain joins TRBV11-3 and TRBJ2-1, with 7 nucleotides matching TRBD2. This CDR3 is 18 amino acids long. Germline values: CDR1 SGHNT, CDR2 YENEEA. The V gene end was trimmed by 5 bases and the J gene end by 1 base; junction bases not matched to a gene: 14.

This clone was counted once. The chain combines TRBV15 with TRBJ1-5; 7 bases align to TRBD1. V lost 1 base to trimming and J lost 3 bases; unmatched junction nucleotides: 3. The CDR3 length is 15 residues. CDR1 is LNHNV and CDR2 is YYDKDF in the germline V gene (reference sequence). In nucleotides, the CDR3 is TGTGCCACCAGCAGAGGGGACAGCGTCAATCAGCCCCAGCATTTT. Protein sequence: CATSRGDSVNQPQHF.

This sequence joins TRBV7-3 and TRBJ2-1; TRBD1 is a possible D gene (5 bases). CDR3 size: 14 residues. V lost 6 bases and J lost 2, with 11 bases in between. Germline V gene sequence: CDR1 SGHTA, CDR2 FQGTGA. In DNA, the CDR3 is TGTGCCAGCAGGTTAGACAGTACCTACAATGAGCAGTTCTTC. Protein sequence: CASRLDSTYNEQFF.

The V gene is TRBV20-1, the J gene TRBJ2-5, with D possibly called TRBD1 or TRBD2 (5 bases each). This CDR3 is 11 amino acids long. Trimming removed 8 bases at V and 7 bases at J, with 14 bases between. Germline V lookup: CDR1 DFQATT, CDR2 SNEGSKA (reference sequence). This CDR3 reads CSIQLGATQYF. The CDR3 DNA sequence: TGCAGTATCCAACTAGGGGCGACCCAGTACTTC.

J is TRBJ1-5 and V is TRBV5-6, with D uncertain. Germline loops: CDR1 SGHDT, CDR2 YYEEEE. Trimming took off 2 bases at V and 3 bases at J, with 9 bases between the two ends. The CDR3 spans 14 residues. The CDR3 DNA sequence: TGTGCCAGCAGCTTTGTGGGTGACAATCAGCCCCAGCATTTT. Amino acids: CASSFVGDNQPQHF.

This chain joins TRBV12-5 and TRBJ2-7; D remains ambiguous. This CDR3 comprises 16 residues. The V end was cut by 7 bases, the J end by 2 bases, with 21 bases between. Germline V lookup: CDR1 LGHNT, CDR2 FRNRAP. The CDR3 protein is CASAFSDGSSTYEQYF. The CDR3 region has the DNA TGTGCTAGTGCTTTTTCCGACGGGTCTTCAACCTACGAGCAGTACTTC. Looking up the rest from reference TRBV12-5 and TRBJ2-7 gives the full variable domain: DARVTQTPRHKVTEMGQEVTMRCQPILGHNTVFWYRQTMMQGLELLAYFRNRAPLDDSGMPKDRFSAEMPDATLATLKIQPSEPRDSAVYFCASAFSDGSSTYEQYFGPGTRLTVT.

The CDR3: CASSTPTDTQYF. The CDR3 DNA reads TGTGCCAGCAGTACCCCAACAGATACGCAGTATTTT. The rearrangement links TRBV6-7 to TRBJ2-3; unclear D gene. TRBV6-7 is an ORF; its function is uncertain. V lost 5 bases, J lost 3 bases, and 6 bases lay in between. CDR3 length equals 12 residues.